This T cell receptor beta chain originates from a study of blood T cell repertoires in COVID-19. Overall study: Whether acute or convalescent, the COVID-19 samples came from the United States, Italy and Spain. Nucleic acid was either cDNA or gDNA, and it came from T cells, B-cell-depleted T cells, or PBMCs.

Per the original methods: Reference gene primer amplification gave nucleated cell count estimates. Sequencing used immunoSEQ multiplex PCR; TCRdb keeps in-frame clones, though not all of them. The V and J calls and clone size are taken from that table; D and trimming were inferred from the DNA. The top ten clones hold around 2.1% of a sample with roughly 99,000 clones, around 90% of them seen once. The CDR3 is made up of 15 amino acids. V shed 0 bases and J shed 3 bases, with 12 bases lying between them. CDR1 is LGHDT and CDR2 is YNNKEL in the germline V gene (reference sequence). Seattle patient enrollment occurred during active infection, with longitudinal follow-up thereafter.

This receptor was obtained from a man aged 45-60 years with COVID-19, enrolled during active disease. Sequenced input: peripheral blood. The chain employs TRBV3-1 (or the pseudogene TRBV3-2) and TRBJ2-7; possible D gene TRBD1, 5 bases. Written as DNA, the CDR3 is TGTGCCAGCAGCCAAGACACAGGTTTTTTCTACGAGCAGTACTTC. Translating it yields CASSQDTGFFYEQYF.